What follows are 4 T cell receptor beta chains derived from one specimen sequenced in a study of cytomegalovirus exposure and HLA in healthy donors. In the PCR, 60 Vbeta and 13 Jbeta primers were used. Produced via immunoSEQ multiplex PCR; TCRdb's table is partial and in-frame only. The sample carries about 140,000 clones, roughly 80% recorded once. Sequences were obtained from PBMCs. All receptors come from a boy aged 2 to 9 in good health and CMV-seronegative.

This chain connects TRBV28 to TRBJ1-4; 7 nucleotides align to TRBD1. CDR3 size: 15 residues. CDR1 and CDR2 (germline): MDHEN, SYDVKM. V dropped 2 bases and J dropped 7; count of bases not matched to a gene: 7. The CDR3 protein is CASSLGQGVSEKLFF. CDR3 bases: TGTGCCAGCAGTTTAGGGCAGGGGGTTAGTGAAAAACTGTTTTTT.

This chain uses TRBV11-2 with TRBJ2-7; 10 nucleotides align to TRBD1. The CDR3 runs to 15 residues. Germline CDR1 SGHAT, CDR2 FQNNGV. The trim removed 5 bases at V and 6 bases at J, leaving 10 bases unmatched. The CDR3 nucleotides read TGTGCCAGCAGCATCGGGACAGGGGTGTTCGCCGAGCAGTACTTC. This encodes CASSIGTGVFAEQYF.

The rearrangement joins TRBV10-3 to TRBJ2-7; D remains unclear. CDR1 is ENHRY and CDR2 is SYGVKD in the germline V gene. This CDR3 is 13 amino acids long. Trimming stripped 3 bases from V and 3 bases from J, with 9 bases between. The CDR3 DNA is TGTGCCATCAGTGAATATGGCGGCTACGAGCAGTACTTC. It translates to CAISEYGGYEQYF.

The CDR3 DNA reads as TGCGCCAGCAGCTTGGCACAGGTATACAATGAGCAGTTCTTC. Translating it yields CASSLAQVYNEQFF. The rearrangement links TRBV5-1 to TRBJ2-1; D might be TRBD1 (5 bases). The CDR3 loop spans 14 amino acids. Germline V gene data show CDR1 as SGHRS and CDR2 as YFSETQ. Trimming cost V 0 bases and J 4 bases, with 8 bases left between them.